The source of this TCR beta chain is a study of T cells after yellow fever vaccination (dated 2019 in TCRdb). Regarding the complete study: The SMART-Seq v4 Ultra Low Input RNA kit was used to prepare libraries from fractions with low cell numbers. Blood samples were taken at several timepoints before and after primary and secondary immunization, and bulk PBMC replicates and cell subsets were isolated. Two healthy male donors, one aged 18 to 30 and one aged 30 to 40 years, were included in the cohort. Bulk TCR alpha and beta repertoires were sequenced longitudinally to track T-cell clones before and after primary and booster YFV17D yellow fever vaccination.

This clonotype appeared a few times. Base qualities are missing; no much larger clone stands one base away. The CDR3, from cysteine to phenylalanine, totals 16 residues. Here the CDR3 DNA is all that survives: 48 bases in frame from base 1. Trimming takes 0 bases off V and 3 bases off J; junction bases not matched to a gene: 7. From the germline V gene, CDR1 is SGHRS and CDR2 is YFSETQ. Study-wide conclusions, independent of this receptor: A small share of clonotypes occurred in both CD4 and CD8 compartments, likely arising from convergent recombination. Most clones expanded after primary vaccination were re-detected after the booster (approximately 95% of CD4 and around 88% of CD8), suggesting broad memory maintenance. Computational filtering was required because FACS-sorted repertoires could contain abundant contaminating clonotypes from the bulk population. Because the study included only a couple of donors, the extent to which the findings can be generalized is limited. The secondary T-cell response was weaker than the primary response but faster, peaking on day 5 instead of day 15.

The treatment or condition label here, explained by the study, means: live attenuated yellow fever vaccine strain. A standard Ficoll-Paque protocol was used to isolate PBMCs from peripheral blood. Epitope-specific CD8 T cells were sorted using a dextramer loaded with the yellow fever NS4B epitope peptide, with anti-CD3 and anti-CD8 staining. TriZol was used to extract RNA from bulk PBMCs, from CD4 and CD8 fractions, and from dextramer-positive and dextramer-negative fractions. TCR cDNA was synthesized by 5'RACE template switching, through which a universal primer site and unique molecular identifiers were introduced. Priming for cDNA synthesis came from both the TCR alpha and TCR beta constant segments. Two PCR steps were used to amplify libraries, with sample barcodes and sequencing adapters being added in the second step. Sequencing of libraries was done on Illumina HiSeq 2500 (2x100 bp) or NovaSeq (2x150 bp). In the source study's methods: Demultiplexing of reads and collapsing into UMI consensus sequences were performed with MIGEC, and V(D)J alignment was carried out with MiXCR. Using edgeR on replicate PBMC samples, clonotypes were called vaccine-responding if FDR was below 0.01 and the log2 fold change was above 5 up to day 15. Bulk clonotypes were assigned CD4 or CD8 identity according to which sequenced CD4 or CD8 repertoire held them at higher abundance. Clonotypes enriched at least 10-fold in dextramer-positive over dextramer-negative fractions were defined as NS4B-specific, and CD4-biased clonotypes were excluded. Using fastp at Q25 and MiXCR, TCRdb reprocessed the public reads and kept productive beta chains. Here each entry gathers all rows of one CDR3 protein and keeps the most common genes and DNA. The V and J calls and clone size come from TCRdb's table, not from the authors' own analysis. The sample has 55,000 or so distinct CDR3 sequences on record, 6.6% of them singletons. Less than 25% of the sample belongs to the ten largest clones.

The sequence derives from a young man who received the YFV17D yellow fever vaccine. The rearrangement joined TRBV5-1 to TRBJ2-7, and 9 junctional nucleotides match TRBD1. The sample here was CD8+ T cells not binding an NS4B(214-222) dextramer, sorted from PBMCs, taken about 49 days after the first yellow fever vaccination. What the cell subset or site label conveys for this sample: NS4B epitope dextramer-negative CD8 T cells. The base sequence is TGCGCCAGCAGCTTGGGACAGGGGGTCCACTACTACGAGCAGTACTTC. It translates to CASSLGQGVHYYEQYF. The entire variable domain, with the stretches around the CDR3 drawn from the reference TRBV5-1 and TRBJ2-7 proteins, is KAGVTQTPRYLIKTRGQQVTLSCSPISGHRSVSWYQQTPGQGLQFLFEYFSETQRNKGNFPGRFSGRQFSNSRSEMNVSTLELGDSALYLCASSLGQGVHYYEQYFGPGTRLTVT.